A single count supports the clone carrying this T cell receptor (beta chain). Its antigen is as yet unknown. An end of the junction does not agree with germline; a read error may underlie this. This sample's RNA came from whole unsorted tissue. This non-tumor lung sample came from over 3 cm beyond the tumor edge. The data are from a study of tumor and adjacent non-tumor tissue in lung cancer. Study at large: Histology: about a dozen adenocarcinoma, a couple of squamous cell carcinoma, 1 small cell lung cancer. Some 3.9 million productive TCRbeta reads were obtained per sample on average. Overall study results and limits: In normal lung, the top 100 clones were significantly more dominant than in tumor. Tumor TCR diversity, when higher, was linked to shorter survival.

Three rounds of nested PCR, following a modified ARM-PCR protocol, produced the TCRbeta library. Each CDR3 protein is one row after TCRdb ran MiXCR on the multiplex PCR reads. The repertoire includes 90,000 to 100,000 distinct CDR3 sequences, 80% of them detected once, and about 31% sits in the top ten. The sequence was obtained from a man aged 55 to 69 with small cell lung cancer. The sample comprised distant non-tumor lung tissue.

CDR3 in amino acids: CASRAASSNQPKHF. CDR3 sequence (DNA): TGTGCCAGCAGAGCGGCTTCGAGCAATCAGCCCAAGCATTTT. The gene calls are TRBV7-8 and TRBJ1-5; no definite D call. The CDR3 spans 14 residues. Per germline, CDR1 SGHVS and CDR2 FQNEAQ.